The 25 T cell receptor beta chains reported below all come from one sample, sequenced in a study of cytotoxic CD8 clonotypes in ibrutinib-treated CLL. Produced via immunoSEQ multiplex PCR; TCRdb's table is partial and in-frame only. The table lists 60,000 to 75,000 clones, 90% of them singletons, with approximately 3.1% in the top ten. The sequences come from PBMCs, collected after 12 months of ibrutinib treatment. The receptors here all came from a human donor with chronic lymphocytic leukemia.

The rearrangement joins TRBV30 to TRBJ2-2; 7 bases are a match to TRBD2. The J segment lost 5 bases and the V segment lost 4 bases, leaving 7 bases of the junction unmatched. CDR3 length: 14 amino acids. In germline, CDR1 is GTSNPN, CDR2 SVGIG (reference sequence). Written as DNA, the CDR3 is TGTGCCTGGAATGGCGGGAGAGATACCGGGGAGCTGTTTTTT. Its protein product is CAWNGGRDTGELFF.

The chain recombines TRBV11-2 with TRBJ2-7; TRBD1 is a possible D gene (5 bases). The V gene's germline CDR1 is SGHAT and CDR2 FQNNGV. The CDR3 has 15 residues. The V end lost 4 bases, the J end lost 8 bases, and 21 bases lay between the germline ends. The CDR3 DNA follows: TGTGCCAGCAGCTGGGGCAGCGATCCCATGTTGCAGCAGTACTTC. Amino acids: CASSWGSDPMLQQYF.

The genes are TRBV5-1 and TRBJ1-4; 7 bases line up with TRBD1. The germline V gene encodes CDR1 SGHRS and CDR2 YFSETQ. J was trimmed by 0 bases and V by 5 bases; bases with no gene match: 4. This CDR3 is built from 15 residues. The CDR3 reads CASRTGRATNEKLFF. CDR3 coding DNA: TGCGCCAGCAGGACAGGGCGTGCAACTAATGAAAAACTGTTTTTT.

Here the CDR3 DNA reads TGCAGCGTTGATCGGGGTATTGTCTACAATGAGCAGTTCTTC. Protein sequence: CSVDRGIVYNEQFF. This chain connects TRBV29-1 to TRBJ2-1, with D possibly TRBD2 on 5 matching bases. CDR3 size: 14 residues. The germline V and J ends were trimmed by 3 bases and 3 bases, with 12 bases remaining between them. Germline CDR1 is SQVTM and CDR2 is ANQGSEA.

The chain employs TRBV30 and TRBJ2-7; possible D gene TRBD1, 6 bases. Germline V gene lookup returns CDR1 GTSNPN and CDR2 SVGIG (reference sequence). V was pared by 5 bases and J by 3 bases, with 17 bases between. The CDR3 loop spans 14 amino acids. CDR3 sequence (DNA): TGTGCCTGGGTACAGGGAGATATGGTCTACGAGCAGTACTTC. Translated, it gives CAWVQGDMVYEQYF.

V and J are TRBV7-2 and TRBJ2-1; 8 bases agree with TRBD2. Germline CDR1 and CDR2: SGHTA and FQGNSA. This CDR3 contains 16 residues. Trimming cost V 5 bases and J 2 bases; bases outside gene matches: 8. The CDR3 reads CASSPTSGGTYNEQFF. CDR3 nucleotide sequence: TGTGCCAGCAGCCCGACCAGCGGGGGCACCTACAATGAGCAGTTCTTC.

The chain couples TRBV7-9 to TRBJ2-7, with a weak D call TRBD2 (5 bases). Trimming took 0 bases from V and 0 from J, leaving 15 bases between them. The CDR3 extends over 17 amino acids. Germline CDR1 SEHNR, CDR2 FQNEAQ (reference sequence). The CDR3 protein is CASSLAGSGRSSYEQYF. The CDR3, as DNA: TGTGCCAGCAGCTTAGCGGGGAGCGGAAGGAGCTCCTACGAGCAGTACTTC.

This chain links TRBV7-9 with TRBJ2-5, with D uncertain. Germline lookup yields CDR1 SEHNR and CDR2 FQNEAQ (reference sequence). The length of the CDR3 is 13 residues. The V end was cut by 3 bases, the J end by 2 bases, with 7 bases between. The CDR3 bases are TGTGCCAGCAGCTTCCTGGGACAAGAGACCCAGTACTTC. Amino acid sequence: CASSFLGQETQYF. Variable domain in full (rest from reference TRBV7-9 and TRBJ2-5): DTGVSQNPRHKITKRGQNVTFRCDPISEHNRLYWYRQTLGQGPEFLTYFQNEAQLEKSRLLSDRFSAERPKGSFSTLEIQRTEQGDSAMYLCASSFLGQETQYFGPGTRLLVL.

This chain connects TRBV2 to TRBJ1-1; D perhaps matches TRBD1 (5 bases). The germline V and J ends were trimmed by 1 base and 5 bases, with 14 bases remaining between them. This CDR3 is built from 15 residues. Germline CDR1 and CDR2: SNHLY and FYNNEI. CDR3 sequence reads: CASSEVEAGGTEAFF. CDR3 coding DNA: TGTGCCAGCAGTGAAGTGGAGGCCGGGGGGACTGAAGCTTTCTTT.

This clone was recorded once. The CDR3: CATGPGEAEAFF. CDR3 in DNA: TGTGCCACCGGGCCAGGGGAAGCTGAAGCTTTCTTT. The rearrangement joins TRBV15 to TRBJ1-1; a possible D gene is TRBD1 (6 bases). Germline values: CDR1 LNHNV, CDR2 YYDKDF (reference sequence). The V and J ends lost 8 bases and 6 bases respectively, with 13 bases between them. The CDR3 sequence is 12 residues long. The full variable domain, completed using reference TRBV15 and TRBJ1-1, is DAMVIQNPRYQVTQFGKPVTLSCSQTLNHNVMYWYQQKSSQAPKLLFHYYDKDFNNEADTPDNFQSRRPNTSFCFLDIRSPGLGDTAMYLCATGPGEAEAFFGQGTRLTVV.

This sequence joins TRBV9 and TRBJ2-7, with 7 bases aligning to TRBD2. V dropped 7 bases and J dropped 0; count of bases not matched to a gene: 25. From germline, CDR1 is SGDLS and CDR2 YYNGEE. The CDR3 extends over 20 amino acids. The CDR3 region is CASYRIRSLTLAENSYEQYF. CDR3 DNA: TGTGCCAGCTACCGAATCAGATCCCTGACCCTAGCGGAAAACTCCTACGAGCAGTACTTC.

The CDR3 DNA is TGTGCCAGCAGCGTAAACAGCCTTGCTCGCAATGAGCAGTTCTTC. The encoded protein is CASSVNSLARNEQFF. The V and J genes are TRBV9 and TRBJ2-1, with D uncertain. The CDR3 is 15 amino acids. The V end was cut by 1 base, the J end by 6 bases, with 14 bases between. Germline loops: CDR1 SGDLS, CDR2 YYNGEE.

CDR3 amino acids: CASSGGDRALLEQYF. Here the CDR3 DNA reads TGTGCCAGCAGCGGAGGGGACAGGGCCCTTCTCGAGCAGTACTTC. The chain joins TRBV2 to TRBJ2-7, with 9 bases lining up with TRBD1. The CDR3 extends over 15 amino acids. The V gene's germline CDR1 is SNHLY and CDR2 FYNNEI. The ends lost 6 bases at V and 6 bases at J; junction bases unmatched: 12.

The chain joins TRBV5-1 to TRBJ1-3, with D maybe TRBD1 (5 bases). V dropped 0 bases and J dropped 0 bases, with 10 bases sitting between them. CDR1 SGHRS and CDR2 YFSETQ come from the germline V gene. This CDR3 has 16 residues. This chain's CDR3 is CASSLGGVGSGNTIYF. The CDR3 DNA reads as TGCGCCAGCAGCTTGGGGGGCGTCGGCTCTGGAAACACCATATATTTT. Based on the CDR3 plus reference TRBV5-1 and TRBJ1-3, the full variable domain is KAGVTQTPRYLIKTRGQQVTLSCSPISGHRSVSWYQQTPGQGLQFLFEYFSETQRNKGNFPGRFSGRQFSNSRSEMNVSTLELGDSALYLCASSLGGVGSGNTIYFGEGSWLTVV.

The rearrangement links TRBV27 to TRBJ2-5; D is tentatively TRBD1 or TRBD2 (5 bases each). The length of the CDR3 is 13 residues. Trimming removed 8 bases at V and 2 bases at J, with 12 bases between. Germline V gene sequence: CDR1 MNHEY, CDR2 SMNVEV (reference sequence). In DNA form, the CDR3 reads TGTGCCAGCGTTGGGGGAGCTCAAGAGACCCAGTACTTC. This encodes CASVGGAQETQYF.

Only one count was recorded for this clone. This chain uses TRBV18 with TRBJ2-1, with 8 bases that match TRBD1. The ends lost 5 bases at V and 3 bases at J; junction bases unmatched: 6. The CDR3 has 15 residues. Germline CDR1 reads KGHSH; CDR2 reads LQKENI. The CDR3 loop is CASSIQGENYNEQFF. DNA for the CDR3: TGTGCCAGCTCAATACAGGGGGAAAACTACAATGAGCAGTTCTTC. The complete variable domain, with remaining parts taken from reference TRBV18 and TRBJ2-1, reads NAGVMQNPRHLVRRRGQEARLRCSPMKGHSHVYWYRQLPEEGLKFMVYLQKENIIDESGMPKERFSAEFPKEGPSILRIQQVVRGDSAAYFCASSIQGENYNEQFFGPGTRLTVL.

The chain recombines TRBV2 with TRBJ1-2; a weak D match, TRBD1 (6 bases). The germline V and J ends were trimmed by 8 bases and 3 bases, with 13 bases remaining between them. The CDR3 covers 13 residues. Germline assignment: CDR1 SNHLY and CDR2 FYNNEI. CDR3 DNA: TGTGCCAGCGCTGAACAGGGATACTATGGCTACACCTTC. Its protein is CASAEQGYYGYTF. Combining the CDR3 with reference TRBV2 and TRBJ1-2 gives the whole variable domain EPEVTQTPSHQVTQMGQEVILRCVPISNHLYFYWYRQILGQKVEFLVSFYNNEISEKSEIFDDQFSVERPDGSNFTLKIRSTKLEDSAMYFCASAEQGYYGYTFGSGTRLTVV.

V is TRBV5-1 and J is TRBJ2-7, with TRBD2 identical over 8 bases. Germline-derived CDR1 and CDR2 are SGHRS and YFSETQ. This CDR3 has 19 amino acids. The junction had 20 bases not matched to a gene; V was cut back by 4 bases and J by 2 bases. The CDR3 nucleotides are TGCGCCAGCAGCCGGGGGAACACCCACGGGGGGGAGTCCGCCTACGAGCAGTACTTC. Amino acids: CASSRGNTHGGESAYEQYF.

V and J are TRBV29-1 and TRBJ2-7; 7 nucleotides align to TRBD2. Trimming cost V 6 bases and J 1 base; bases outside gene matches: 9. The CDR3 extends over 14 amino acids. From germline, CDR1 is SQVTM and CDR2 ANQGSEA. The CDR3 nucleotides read TGCAGCGTCGGGGGGACGCCCCCGTCCTACGAGCAGTACTTC. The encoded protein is CSVGGTPPSYEQYF.

The CDR3 nucleotides are TGTGCCAGTATTGGCGGGAGGGCCTTGGATCCGTTCTTC. It translates to CASIGGRALDPFF. This chain connects TRBV19 to TRBJ2-1; 9 bases agree with TRBD2. With 7 bases clipped from V and 15 bases from J, the junction kept 13 bases outside the gene matches. Per germline, CDR1 LNHDA and CDR2 SQIVND (reference sequence). The CDR3 is 13 residues long.

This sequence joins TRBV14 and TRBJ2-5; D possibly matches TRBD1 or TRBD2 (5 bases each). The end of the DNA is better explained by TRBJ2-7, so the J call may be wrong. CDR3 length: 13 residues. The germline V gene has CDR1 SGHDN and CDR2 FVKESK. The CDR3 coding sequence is TGTGCCAGCAGCCAAGTACGGGGCCACGAGCAGTACTTC. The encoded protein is CASSQVRGHEQYF.

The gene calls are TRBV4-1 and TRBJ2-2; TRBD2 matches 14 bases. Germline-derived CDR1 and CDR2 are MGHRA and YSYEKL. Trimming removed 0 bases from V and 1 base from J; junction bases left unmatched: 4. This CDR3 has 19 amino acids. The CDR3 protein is CASSQDTTSGRGNTGELFF. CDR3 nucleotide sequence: TGCGCCAGCAGCCAAGATACGACTAGCGGGAGGGGGAACACCGGGGAGCTGTTTTTT.

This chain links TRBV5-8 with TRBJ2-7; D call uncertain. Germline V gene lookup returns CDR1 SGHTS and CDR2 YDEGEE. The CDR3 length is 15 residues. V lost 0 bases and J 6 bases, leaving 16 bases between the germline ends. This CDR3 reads CASSLGMFGLREQYF. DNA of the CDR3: TGTGCCAGCAGCTTGGGGATGTTTGGCCTACGCGAGCAGTACTTC.

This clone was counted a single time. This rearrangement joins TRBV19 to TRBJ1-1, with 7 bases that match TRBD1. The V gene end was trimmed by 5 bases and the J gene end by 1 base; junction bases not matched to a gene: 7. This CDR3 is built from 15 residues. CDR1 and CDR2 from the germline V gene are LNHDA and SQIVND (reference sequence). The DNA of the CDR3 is TGTGCCAGTAGTGCCACGACAGGGTGGAACACTGAAGCTTTCTTT. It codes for CASSATTGWNTEAFF.

The CDR3 here is CASSRGLAAQETQYF. The CDR3 DNA follows: TGTGCCAGCAGCCGTGGACTAGCTGCACAAGAGACCCAGTACTTC. The chain combines TRBV11-2 with TRBJ2-5; 8 nucleotides align to TRBD2. Losses at the gene ends were 5 bases for V and 2 bases for J; bases not matched to a gene: 7. Germline lookup yields CDR1 SGHAT and CDR2 FQNNGV. This CDR3 is built from 15 residues.